The TCR beta chain under discussion was sequenced for a study of shared clonotypes between healthy human individuals. Trimming at V came to 3 bases and at J to 6 bases, leaving 10 bases not matched to a gene. The CDR3 sequence is 17 residues long. The V gene's germline CDR1 is SGHVS and CDR2 FQNEAQ. Sequencing used immunoSEQ multiplex PCR; TCRdb keeps in-frame clones, though not all of them. Found here are hundreds of thousands of clones, approximately 73% of them singletons; the top ten hold around 2%. The chain couples TRBV7-8 to TRBJ2-1; TRBD2 matches at 11 bases. The clonotype was recovered from a woman in her twenties or thirties in good health. The sample consisted of memory CD4+ T cells sorted from blood. Indicated subset: CD45RA-negative fraction. This CDR3 is CASSLTFFSGRVNEQFF. CDR3 DNA: TGTGCCAGCAGCTTGACCTTCTTTAGCGGGAGGGTCAATGAGCAGTTCTTC.